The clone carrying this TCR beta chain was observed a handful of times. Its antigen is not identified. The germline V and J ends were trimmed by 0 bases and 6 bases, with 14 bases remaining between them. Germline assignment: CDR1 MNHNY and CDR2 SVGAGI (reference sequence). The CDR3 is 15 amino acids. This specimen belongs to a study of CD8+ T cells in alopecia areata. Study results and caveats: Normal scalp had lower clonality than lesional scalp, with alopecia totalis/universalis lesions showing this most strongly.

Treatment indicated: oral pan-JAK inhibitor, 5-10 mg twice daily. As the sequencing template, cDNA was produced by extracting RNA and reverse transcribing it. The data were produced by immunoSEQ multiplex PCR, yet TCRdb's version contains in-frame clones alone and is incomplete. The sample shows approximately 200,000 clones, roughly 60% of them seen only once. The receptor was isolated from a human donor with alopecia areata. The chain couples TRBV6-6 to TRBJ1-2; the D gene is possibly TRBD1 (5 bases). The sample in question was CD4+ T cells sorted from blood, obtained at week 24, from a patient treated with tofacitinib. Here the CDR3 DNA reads TGTGCCAGCAGTTACTCGTTAGGGGCTCGGAATGGCTACACCTTC. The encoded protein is CASSYSLGARNGYTF.